This T cell receptor (beta chain) appears in the sequencing data of a study of type 1 regulatory T cells. The overall study: T-allo10 is a Tr1-enriched, alloantigen-specific CD4 T cell product made in vitro.

Graft donor-derived T-allo10 cells were described as host-alloantigen-specific, anergic, and alloantigen-specifically suppressive. Of note for this clonotype: Its antigen is not known.

One entry per CDR3 protein results from TCRdb running MiXCR on the reads. The data contain roughly 71,000 distinct CDR3 sequences, 63% of them singletons. Trimming took off 4 bases at V and 7 bases at J, with 19 bases between the two ends. The CDR3 is 15 amino acids. This chain uses TRBV12-3 or TRBV12-4 with TRBJ1-2; TRBD1 is a possible D gene (6 bases). The sequence derives from a human donor in good health. The source material was cultured T cells, either the whole culture or a sorted T cell fraction (not recorded which). Subset reported: Tr1-enriched cell product generated in vitro against host alloantigens. The CDR3 DNA is TGTGCCAGCAGTTCGCGCCCCGGGGGCGAGGGTGGCTACACCTTC. It codes for CASSSRPGGEGGYTF.